This T cell receptor (beta chain) was retrieved from a study of blood T cell repertoires in COVID-19. Study-level background: Researchers got acute and convalescent COVID-19 samples from the United States, Italy and Spain. The analysed material was cDNA or gDNA that came from T cells, B-cell-depleted T cells, or PBMCs.

In the source study's methods: Amplifying reference gene primers gave estimates of nucleated cell counts. Profiled with immunoSEQ multiplex PCR; TCRdb holds only in-frame clones, not every one. V and J calls and clone size are copied from that table; D and trimming were computed from the DNA. The sample yields roughly 100,000 clones, about 90% seen once. The length of the CDR3 is 16 residues. Germline lookup yields CDR1 MDHEN and CDR2 SYDVKM. Trimming stripped 5 bases from V and 1 base from J, with 14 bases between. This clone showed up just once. Input material: peripheral blood. The chain combines TRBV28 with TRBJ2-2; TRBD2 is a possible D gene (6 bases). The TCR originated in a man aged 50 to 60 with acute or convalescent COVID-19. CDR3 in amino acids: CASSPRLVRNTGELFF. The CDR3 bases are TGTGCCAGCAGTCCCCGACTAGTGAGGAACACCGGGGAGCTGTTTTTT.